What follows describes a single T cell receptor beta chain. These data are taken from a study of PD-L1 blockade in urothelial cancer. Study at large: The year 2014 saw patients start atezolizumab, 1,200 mg intravenously every 3 weeks. Analyses used blood from 3 weeks (second dose) and 6 weeks after treatment start.

This table comes from immunoSEQ multiplex PCR, and its TCRdb copy is limited to in-frame clones, with some not included. This table has about 86,000 clones, under 90% appearing once. Germline CDR1 and CDR2: MNHNS and SASEGT. The V gene lost 2 bases and the J gene lost 15 bases, with 8 bases spanning the gap. The CDR3 spans 10 residues. Time point here: pretreatment peripheral blood. The TCR comes from a man aged 55 to 70 with urothelial cancer. This specimen was PBMCs, taken around atezolizumab (anti-PD-L1) treatment. J is TRBJ2-1 and V is TRBV6-1, with D unclear. The CDR3 region has the DNA TGTGCCAGCAGTGAATTAGTTCCGTTCTTC. It encodes CASSELVPFF.